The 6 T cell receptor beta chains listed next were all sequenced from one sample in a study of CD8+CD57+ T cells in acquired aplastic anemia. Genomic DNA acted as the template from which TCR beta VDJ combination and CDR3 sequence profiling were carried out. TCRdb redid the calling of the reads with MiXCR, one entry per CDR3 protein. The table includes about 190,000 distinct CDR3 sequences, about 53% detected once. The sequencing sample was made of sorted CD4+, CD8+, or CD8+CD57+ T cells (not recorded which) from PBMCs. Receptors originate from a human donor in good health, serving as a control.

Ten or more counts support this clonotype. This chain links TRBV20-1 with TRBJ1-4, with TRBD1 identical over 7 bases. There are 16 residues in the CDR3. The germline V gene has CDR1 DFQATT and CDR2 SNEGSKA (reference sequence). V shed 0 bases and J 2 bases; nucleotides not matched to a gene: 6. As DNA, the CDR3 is TGCAGTGCTAGAGATAGGGGGGGACAGACTAATGAAAAACTGTTTTTT. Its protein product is CSARDRGGQTNEKLFF.

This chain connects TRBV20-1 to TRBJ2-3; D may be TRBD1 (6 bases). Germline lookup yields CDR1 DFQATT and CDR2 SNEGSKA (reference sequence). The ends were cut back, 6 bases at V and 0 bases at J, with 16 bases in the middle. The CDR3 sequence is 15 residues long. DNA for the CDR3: TGCAGTGCCTTACCGGACAGCCCTAGCACAGATACGCAGTATTTT. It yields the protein CSALPDSPSTDTQYF.

Here the CDR3 reads CASSPLGTSAGELFF. DNA for the CDR3: TGTGCCAGTAGTCCCCTCGGGACTAGCGCCGGGGAGCTGTTTTTT. V usage is TRBV19 and J usage is TRBJ2-2, with 10 bases lining up with TRBD2. This CDR3 is built from 15 residues. Germline values: CDR1 LNHDA, CDR2 SQIVND (reference sequence). The J segment lost 6 bases and the V segment lost 5 bases, leaving 6 bases of the junction unmatched.

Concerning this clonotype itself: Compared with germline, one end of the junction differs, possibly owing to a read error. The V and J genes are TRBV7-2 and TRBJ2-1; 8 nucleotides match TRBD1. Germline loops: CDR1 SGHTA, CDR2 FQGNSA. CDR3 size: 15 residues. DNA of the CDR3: TGTGCCAGCAGCATTACAGGGGGAACCTACAATGAGCAGCTCTTC. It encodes CASSITGGTYNEQLF. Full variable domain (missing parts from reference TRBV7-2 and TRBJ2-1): GAGVSQSPSNKVTEKGKDVELRCDPISGHTALYWYRQSLGQGLEFLIYFQGNSAPDKSGLPSDRFSAERTGGSVSTLTIQRTQQEDSAVYLCASSITGGTYNEQLFGPGTRLTVL.

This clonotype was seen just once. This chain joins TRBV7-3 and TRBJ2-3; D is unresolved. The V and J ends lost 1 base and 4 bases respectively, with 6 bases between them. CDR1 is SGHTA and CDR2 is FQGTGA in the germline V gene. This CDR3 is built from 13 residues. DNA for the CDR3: TGTGCCAGCAGCTTAATGGCCCCAGATACGCAGTATTTT. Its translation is CASSLMAPDTQYF.

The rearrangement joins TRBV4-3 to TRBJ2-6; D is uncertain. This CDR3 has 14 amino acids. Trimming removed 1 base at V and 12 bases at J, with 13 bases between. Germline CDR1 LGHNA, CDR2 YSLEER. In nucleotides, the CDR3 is TGCGCCAGCAGCCAAGGCCCTAGTGGGCGCGTCCTGACTTTC. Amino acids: CASSQGPSGRVLTF.